Each of the 4 T cell receptor beta chains below was sequenced from the same sample in a study of T cells expressing NK-cell markers. TCRdb reprocessed the 5' RACE reads, keeping one entry per CDR3 protein, no DNA. The sample table sets out under 600,000 distinct CDR3 sequences. The specimen sequenced was blood T cells: a sorted CD56 or NKG2C T cell subset, CD4+ or CD8+ T cells, or bulk PBMC T cells (not recorded which). These receptors were collected from a woman in her fifties or sixties in good health.

The chain uses TRBV5-1 and TRBJ2-7; without DNA, the TCRdb call of TRBD1 cannot be checked. Germline-derived CDR1 and CDR2 are SGHRS and YFSETQ. CDR3 length: 14 residues. CDR3 sequence: CASSPGGQGGEQYF.

This chain connects TRBV19 to TRBJ2-1; TCRdb's assignment of TRBD2 cannot be checked, as there is no DNA. This CDR3 has 12 residues. CDR1 and CDR2 from the germline V gene are LNHDA and SQIVND (reference sequence). CDR3 loop: CASNKRDNEQFF.

J is TRBJ2-5 and V is TRBV5-1; the D call of TRBD2 rests on TCRdb alone, since no DNA is present to check it. This CDR3 comprises 16 residues. Germline V gives CDR1 SGHRS, CDR2 YFSETQ. Here the CDR3 reads CASSSRGAGVSETQYF.

The J gene is TRBJ1-4, the V gene TRBV25-1. CDR1 is MGHDK and CDR2 is SYGVNS in the germline V gene. The CDR3 runs 15 residues. The CDR3: CASSDWRRANEKLFF.